These 2 T cell receptor beta chains were all obtained from the same sample, sequenced in a study of T cells expressing NK-cell markers. TCRdb re-called the 5' RACE reads, yielding one record per CDR3 amino acid sequence without DNA. This table lists around 550,000 distinct CDR3 sequences. The sample consisted of blood T cells: a sorted CD56 or NKG2C T cell subset, CD4+ or CD8+ T cells, or bulk PBMC T cells (not recorded which). These receptors all stem from a young man in good health.

The CDR3 here is CASSYGTSPTSNEQFF. This sequence joins TRBV5-1 and TRBJ2-1; TCRdb indicates TRBD2, and absent DNA this call remains unverified. The CDR3 loop spans 16 amino acids. The germline V gene has CDR1 SGHRS and CDR2 YFSETQ.

The chain carries TRBV7-2 and TRBJ1-1; there is no DNA to check the TCRdb D call of TRBD1. The CDR3 contains 13 residues. The germline gives CDR1 SGHTA, CDR2 FQGNSA. The chain's CDR3 is CASSYTPGAEAFF.